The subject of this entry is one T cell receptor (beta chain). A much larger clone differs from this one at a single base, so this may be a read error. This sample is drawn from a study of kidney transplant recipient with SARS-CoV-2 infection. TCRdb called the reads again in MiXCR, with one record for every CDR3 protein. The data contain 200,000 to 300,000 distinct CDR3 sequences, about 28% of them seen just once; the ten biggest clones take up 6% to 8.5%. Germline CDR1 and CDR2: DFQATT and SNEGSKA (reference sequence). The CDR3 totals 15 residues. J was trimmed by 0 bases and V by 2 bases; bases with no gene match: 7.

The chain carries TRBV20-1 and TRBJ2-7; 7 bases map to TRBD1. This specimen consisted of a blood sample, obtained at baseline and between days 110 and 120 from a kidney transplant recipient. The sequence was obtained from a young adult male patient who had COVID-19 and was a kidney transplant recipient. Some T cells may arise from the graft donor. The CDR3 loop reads CSARSGQAGSYEQYF. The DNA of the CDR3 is TGCAGTGCTAGATCCGGACAGGCTGGCTCCTACGAGCAGTACTTC.